This entry lists 26 T cell receptor beta chains sequenced from one sample in a study of Graves' ophthalmopathy and Graves' hyperthyroidism listed by TCRdb under 2018. The reads were generated on an Illumina HiSeq 2000. For repertoire sequencing, TCR beta CDR3 regions were amplified from RNA transcripts. The first round of RT-PCR was done with HTBI primers and the Qiagen OneStep RT-PCR kit, and was followed by a second round of multiplex PCR, then size selection and purification. In TCRdb, the public reads were trimmed at Q25 with fastp and aligned with MiXCR, with productive beta chains retained. When rows share a CDR3 protein, they turn into one entry using the most common DNA and genes. A total of over a million distinct CDR3 sequences appear in this sample, 35% to 40% of them only once. The ten largest clones take up around 10% of the sample. Sequencing was done on a sample of peripheral blood or thyroid tissue (not recorded which). These receptors originate from an adult man with Graves' hyperthyroidism.

This clonotype was picked up a small number of times. This sequence joins TRBV4-1 and TRBJ2-7; D gene ambiguous. V shed 3 bases and J shed 0 bases, with 18 bases lying between them. The V gene's germline CDR1 is MGHRA and CDR2 YSYEKL. This CDR3 spans 17 amino acids. DNA for the CDR3: TGCGCCAGCAGCCAGAGCCCGACGCCGAGCAGCTCCTACGAGCAGTACTTC. Encoded protein: CASSQSPTPSSSYEQYF.

This clonotype was recorded many times. The rearrangement uses TRBV4-1 and TRBJ1-5; D gene ambiguous. This CDR3 region has 13 residues. The V gene's germline CDR1 is MGHRA and CDR2 YSYEKL. The V end was cut by 1 base, the J end by 4 bases, with 5 bases between. The CDR3 sequence: CASSQVGNQPQHF. DNA for the CDR3: TGCGCCAGCAGCCAAGTTGGGAATCAGCCCCAGCATTTT.

This clonotype was found a few times. The chain links TRBV25-1 to TRBJ1-4; D might be TRBD1 (5 bases). V was shortened by 1 base and J by 8 bases, with 14 bases between the two germline ends. Per the germline V gene, CDR1 is MGHDK and CDR2 is SYGVNS. This CDR3 is built from 15 residues. The CDR3 DNA sequence: TGTGCCAGCAGTGAATGGTCCGGGGGTCTCGAAAAACTGTTTTTT. Residues: CASSEWSGGLEKLFF.

J is TRBJ2-7 and V is TRBV10-3; D possibly corresponds to TRBD1 (5 bases). The CDR3 totals 15 residues. Trimming left V 10 bases short and J 1 base short, with 20 bases between. In germline, CDR1 is ENHRY, CDR2 SYGVKD. Here the CDR3 reads CASSERDSYSYEQYF. In DNA form, the CDR3 reads TGTGCCAGCAGCGAACGAGACAGCTATTCCTACGAGCAGTACTTC.

This clonotype was observed a handful of times. J is TRBJ2-7 and V is TRBV9, with TRBD2 as a possible D gene (6 bases). There are 16 residues in the CDR3. The V and J ends lost 4 bases and 5 bases respectively, with 22 bases between them. Germline assignment: CDR1 SGDLS and CDR2 YYNGEE. CDR3 DNA: TGTGCCAGCAGCCCCGGCTCTGGGTGGGGGGAGAACGAGCAGTACTTC. It is translated as CASSPGSGWGENEQYF.

This clonotype appeared a few times. The rearrangement joins TRBV20-1 to TRBJ1-3; the D is unclear. This CDR3 contains 13 residues. The V gene lost 6 bases and the J gene lost 2 bases, with 11 bases spanning the gap. Per the germline V gene, CDR1 is DFQATT and CDR2 is SNEGSKA (reference sequence). CDR3: CSAAEVTGNTIYF. CDR3 in DNA: TGCAGTGCCGCAGAGGTGACTGGAAACACCATATATTTT.

This clonotype has ten or more counts. This rearrangement joins TRBV7-2 to TRBJ2-7; TRBD2 matches at 11 bases. CDR3 length equals 14 residues. The germline CDR1 and CDR2 sequences are SGHTA and FQGNSA. Trimming removed 5 bases from V and 3 bases from J; junction bases left unmatched: 3. The CDR3: CASSVTSGNYEQYF. The CDR3 coding sequence is TGTGCCAGCAGCGTGACTAGCGGGAACTACGAGCAGTACTTC.

V is TRBV5-1 and J is TRBJ1-1, with D maybe TRBD1 (6 bases). V lost 2 bases to trimming and J lost 5 bases, with 19 bases between them. Germline V gives CDR1 SGHRS, CDR2 YFSETQ. This CDR3 is 16 amino acids long. The CDR3 region has the DNA TGCGCCAGCAGCTTCTCGGACCTGGGGGCGAAGACTGAAGCTTTCTTT. Translating it yields CASSFSDLGAKTEAFF.

This clonotype was recorded once. CDR3 in DNA: TGTGCCAGCAGGCAGGGGATATACTCCTACGAGCAGTACTTC. It translates to CASRQGIYSYEQYF. The rearrangement joins TRBV6-5 to TRBJ2-7, with a possible D match to TRBD1 (6 bases). CDR3 length equals 14 residues. Trimming stripped 6 bases from V and 0 bases from J, with 12 bases between. CDR1 is MNHEY, CDR2 SVGAGI, per germline.

This clonotype was detected only a few times. The chain carries TRBV12-5 and TRBJ1-3, with D tentatively TRBD1 (5 bases). Trimming stripped 7 bases from V and 2 bases from J, with 6 bases between. This CDR3 is built from 12 residues. Germline values: CDR1 LGHNT, CDR2 FRNRAP. CDR3 sequence reads: CASARAGNTIYF. For the CDR3, the DNA is TGTGCTAGTGCCAGGGCTGGAAACACCATATATTTT.

This sequence joins TRBV7-9 and TRBJ2-1; TRBD2 is a possible D gene (5 bases). Germline CDR1 SEHNR, CDR2 FQNEAQ (reference sequence). The CDR3 has 13 residues. Trimming cost V 5 bases and J 9 bases, with 14 bases left between them. The CDR3 DNA is TGTGCCAGCAGCAGAGGGTCTATCGGTGAGCAGTTCTTC. Encoded protein: CASSRGSIGEQFF.

Notes on this clonotype: This may arise from a read error, as a much more abundant clone is one base away. The V gene is TRBV5-1, the J gene TRBJ1-6; D not resolved. Per germline, CDR1 SGHRS and CDR2 YFSETQ. The CDR3 extends over 15 amino acids. V was cut by 3 bases and J by 4 bases, with 11 bases left in between. CDR3 residues: CASSSALSYNSPLHF. In nucleotides, the CDR3 is TGCGCCAGCAGCTCGGCCCTATCGTATAATTCACCCCTCCACTTT.

This clonotype appeared many times. The rearrangement joins TRBV7-6 to TRBJ2-5; either TRBD1 or TRBD2 may fit D (5 bases each). The CDR3 covers 14 residues. CDR1 and CDR2 (germline): SGHVS, FNYEAQ. Trimming left V 3 bases short and J 5 bases short, with 13 bases between. CDR3 region: CASSFGARVETQYF. The CDR3 coding sequence is TGTGCCAGCAGCTTTGGGGCGCGGGTGGAGACCCAGTACTTC.

About this clonotype: A read error may be the cause here, since a much bigger clone is one base away. The rearrangement uses TRBV20-1 and TRBJ2-7, with D unclear. The CDR3 covers 13 residues. Germline V gene data show CDR1 as DFQATT and CDR2 as SNEGSKA (reference sequence). The CDR3 is CSARGGFNYEHYF. The CDR3 DNA is TGCAGTGCTAGAGGGGGATTCAACTACGAGCATTACTTC.

This clonotype was recorded many times. The chain combines TRBV25-1 with TRBJ2-2; D gene uncertain. The V gene's germline CDR1 is MGHDK and CDR2 SYGVNS. The germline V and J ends were trimmed by 7 bases and 7 bases, with 13 bases remaining between them. CDR3 size: 13 residues. This CDR3 reads CASKATEFGELFF. The CDR3 region has the DNA TGTGCCAGCAAGGCCACTGAGTTCGGGGAGCTGTTTTTT.

This chain joins TRBV6-5 and TRBJ2-2, with unresolved D. Germline V gives CDR1 MNHEY, CDR2 SVGAGI. This CDR3 comprises 12 residues. V lost 9 bases to trimming and J lost 3 bases, with 8 bases between them. CDR3 sequence (DNA): TGTGCCAGTAGGCAGGACACCGGGGAGCTGTTTTTT. Translation gives CASRQDTGELFF.

This clonotype was seen many times. The chain joins TRBV10-3 to TRBJ1-6; D ambiguous. The CDR3 runs to 12 residues. Per germline, CDR1 ENHRY and CDR2 SYGVKD. The V end was cut by 10 bases, the J end by 5 bases, with 9 bases between. CDR3 in amino acids: CATGRNNSPLHF. CDR3 in DNA: TGTGCCACCGGGCGAAATAATTCACCCCTCCACTTT.

Turning to this clonotype: A much larger clonotype is one base distant, so this may be a read error. The chain has TRBV7-9 and TRBJ2-7; the D gene is possibly TRBD1 (6 bases). V was shortened by 5 bases and J by 3 bases, with 14 bases between the two germline ends. The CDR3 runs 14 residues. CDR1 is SEHNR, CDR2 FQNEAQ, per germline (reference sequence). This chain's CDR3 is CASSQDRTVYEQYF. The CDR3, as DNA: TGTGCCAGCAGCCAAGATAGGACAGTCTACGAGCAGTACTTC.

This clonotype was counted many times. The V gene is TRBV29-1, the J gene TRBJ2-2, with 12 bases aligning to TRBD2. The V and J ends lost 1 base and 3 bases, in that order; junction bases with no gene match: 3. Germline values: CDR1 SQVTM, CDR2 ANQGSEA. This CDR3 is built from 16 residues. The CDR3 DNA reads TGCAGCGTTGAAGGGACTAGCGGGGCCCACACCGGGGAGCTGTTTTTT. Translation: CSVEGTSGAHTGELFF.

The chain recombines TRBV29-1 with TRBJ1-5, with D possibly matching TRBD1 (6 bases). V lost 8 bases and J lost 6, with 17 bases in between. CDR1 is SQVTM and CDR2 is ANQGSEA in the germline V gene. There are 13 residues in the CDR3. As DNA, the CDR3 is TGCAGCAGTCCCACAGGGTTCCGTCAGCCCCAGCATTTT. The encoded protein is CSSPTGFRQPQHF.

With regard to this clonotype: No conserved phenylalanine or tryptophan ends this CDR3, so it is likely a read error. Here the CDR3 reads CASSFMDYGYTL. The CDR3 DNA sequence: TGTGCCAGCAGTTTTATGGACTATGGCTACACCCTC. This chain connects TRBV12-3 or TRBV12-4 to TRBJ1-2; D uncertain. V was pared by 3 bases and J by 3 bases, with 5 bases between. There are 12 residues in the CDR3.

This clonotype was detected a few times. This chain connects TRBV7-2 to TRBJ2-7, with D possibly matching TRBD1 (6 bases). Germline loops: CDR1 SGHTA, CDR2 FQGNSA. Trimming stripped 5 bases from V and 3 bases from J, with 14 bases between. The CDR3 has 14 residues. CDR3 nucleotide sequence: TGTGCCAGCAGCCCGTGGGGGCAGAACTACGAGCAGTACTTC. As protein: CASSPWGQNYEQYF.

The genes are TRBV11-2 and TRBJ1-1, with a tentative D call TRBD1 (6 bases). The V and J ends lost 5 bases and 0 bases respectively, with 13 bases between them. Germline CDR1 reads SGHAT; CDR2 reads FQNNGV. The CDR3 is made up of 15 amino acids. The CDR3 nucleotides are TGTGCCAGCAGCACCATCGGGGGCATGAACACTGAAGCTTTCTTT. Protein sequence: CASSTIGGMNTEAFF.

This clonotype was detected ten times or more. CDR3 DNA sequence: TGCGCCAGCAGCTTGGGGGACAGGAATAGAGAGGACGAGCAGTACTTC. Protein product: CASSLGDRNREDEQYF. V and J are TRBV5-1 and TRBJ2-7; TRBD1 matches 8 bases. V was pared by 0 bases and J by 5 bases, with 10 bases of the junction left unmatched. Germline CDR1 SGHRS, CDR2 YFSETQ. The CDR3 has 16 residues.

V gene TRBV2 combines with J gene TRBJ1-5; 8 nucleotides agree with TRBD1. Germline lookup yields CDR1 SNHLY and CDR2 FYNNEI. The CDR3 consists of 11 residues. J lost 11 bases, V lost 8 bases, and 5 bases had no gene match. This chain's CDR3 is CASQGAETQHF. The CDR3 bases are TGTGCCAGCCAGGGGGCGGAGACCCAGCATTTT.

J is TRBJ1-5 and V is TRBV10-2; D ambiguous. From germline, CDR1 is WSHSY and CDR2 SAAADI. The CDR3 loop spans 14 amino acids. The V end lost 5 bases, the J end lost 3 bases, and 11 bases lay between the germline ends. As DNA, the CDR3 is TGCGCCAGCAGTCCGACCAGTTTCAATCAGCCCCAGCATTTT. Encoded protein: CASSPTSFNQPQHF.